Listed here is a single TCR beta chain. Its antigen is undetermined. The data were produced by immunoSEQ multiplex PCR, yet TCRdb's version contains in-frame clones alone and is incomplete. The table includes about 120,000 clones, 70% to 90% detected once. This record belongs to a study of T cell responses to AZD1222 COVID-19 vaccine. Study-wide points: There were vaccine-associated CD4 TCRs across spike, dominant at 160-218 and 743-854. Possibly, clonal diversity was underestimated; donors were largely white British and included more females. Close to half of all spike-specific TCRs reportedly target regions of the variants that are unmutated.

CDR1 is MNHEY and CDR2 is SMNVEV in the germline V gene (reference sequence). Trimming left V 6 bases short and J 0 bases short, with 12 bases between. This CDR3 contains 14 residues. Sample: peripheral blood, taken 28 days after the second AZD1222 dose. The gene calls are TRBV27 and TRBJ2-7; a possible D gene is TRBD1 (6 bases). This TCR derives from an adult who received the AZD1222 COVID-19 vaccine. The CDR3 DNA reads as TGTGCCAGCAGCCCACAGGGAAGCTCCTACGAGCAGTACTTC. It specifies CASSPQGSSYEQYF.